This TCR beta chain was captured in a study of blood T cell repertoires in COVID-19. Across the whole study: Samples taken during acute and convalescent COVID-19 were collected in the United States, Italy and Spain. Sample material is recorded as cDNA or gDNA derived from T cells, B-cell-depleted T cells, or PBMCs.

The cohort comprised adults aged 18 to 89 years residing in around 25 US areas. Original processing notes: Reference gene primer amplification gave estimated nucleated cell counts. Some clones are missing from TCRdb's copy, which holds only in-frame ones; the method was immunoSEQ multiplex PCR. The V and J calls and the clone size are those of that table, but D and trimming were determined from the DNA. The profile shows 200,000 to 250,000 clones, nearly 90% of them singletons. The CDR3 has 14 amino acids. Trimming took 3 bases from V and 7 from J; bases not matched to a gene: 3. Germline V gene sequence: CDR1 SGHTA, CDR2 FQGNSA.

The origin of this receptor is a man aged 30-40 years who had recovered from COVID-19. The sequencing input was PBMCs or T cells enriched from blood (not recorded which). The chain joins TRBV7-2 to TRBJ1-5; 10 nucleotides align to TRBD1. The CDR3 region is CASSFDRGQQPQHF. The CDR3, as DNA: TGTGCCAGCAGCTTCGACAGGGGGCAACAGCCCCAGCATTTT.